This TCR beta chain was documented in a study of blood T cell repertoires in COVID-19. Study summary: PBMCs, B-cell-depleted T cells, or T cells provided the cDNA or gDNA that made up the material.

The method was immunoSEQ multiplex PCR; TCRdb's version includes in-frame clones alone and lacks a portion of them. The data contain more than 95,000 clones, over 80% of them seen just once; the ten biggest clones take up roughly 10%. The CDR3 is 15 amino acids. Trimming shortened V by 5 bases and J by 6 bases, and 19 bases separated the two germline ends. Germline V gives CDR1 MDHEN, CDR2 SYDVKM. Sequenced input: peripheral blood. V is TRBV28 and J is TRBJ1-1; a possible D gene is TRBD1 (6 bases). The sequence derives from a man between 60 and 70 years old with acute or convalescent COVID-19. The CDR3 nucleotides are TGTGCCAGCAGTGGGGGCGGTGGGGGTTGGGCTGAAGCTTTCTTT. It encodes CASSGGGGGWAEAFF.